This T cell receptor beta chain was found in a study of T cells in Graves' hyperthyroidism and ophthalmopathy. The wider study: Peripheral blood samples were taken at initial diagnosis, prior to any treatment.

RNA transcripts gave rise to amplified TCR beta CDR3 regions. A set of HTBI primers served as the primers for a first-round RT-PCR of the TCR CDR3. MiXCR, applied by TCRdb to the multiplex PCR reads, yields one record per CDR3 protein. The sample contains roughly 700,000 distinct CDR3 sequences, about a third of which appear only once. Graves' hyperthyroidism without ophthalmopathy progression within 18 months was termed stable. Points from the study as a whole: Most clonotypes that expanded in the thyroid above 0.001 also showed up in blood.

With 6 bases removed from V and 7 bases from J, the gap between germline ends came to 9 bases. Germline CDR1 MNHEY, CDR2 SVGAGI. The CDR3 sequence is 11 residues long. Turning to this clonotype: What it recognizes is unknown. Possible read error: a much larger clone is one base away.

The chain carries TRBV6-5 and TRBJ1-1; D is unresolved. The TCR sequence derives from a woman between 35 and 50 years old with Graves' hyperthyroidism. Sequencing was performed on blood. The CDR3 protein is CASSRLSEAFF. DNA of the CDR3: TGTGCCAGCAGCCGACTTAGTGAAGCTTTCTTT.